Only one count was recorded for the clone carrying this T cell receptor (beta chain). These data are taken from a study of identical twins. TCRdb reanalysed the 5' RACE reads using MiXCR and keeps one entry per CDR3 protein. This sample has about 520,000 distinct CDR3 sequences, with around 20% found just once. The CDR3 runs 16 residues. From germline, CDR1 is KGHDR and CDR2 SFDVKD. The V and J ends lost 4 bases and 2 bases respectively, with 16 bases between them. The same data also contributed to another study, on T cells expressing NK-cell markers.

The chain links TRBV24-1 to TRBJ1-1; D unresolved. The source material was CD4+ T cells sorted from blood. The sequence was obtained from a woman aged 18-29 years in good health. CDR3 sequence (DNA): TGTGCCACCAGTGACCGACCCGTTGTTGATAACACTGAAGCTTTCTTT. Protein: CATSDRPVVDNTEAFF.